What follows are 9 T cell receptor beta chains derived from one specimen sequenced in a study of blood T cell repertoires in COVID-19. Produced via immunoSEQ multiplex PCR; TCRdb's table is partial and in-frame only. The sample includes 200,000 to 250,000 clones, 82% of them seen just once. Specimen: PBMCs or T cells enriched from blood (not recorded which). Receptors originate from a woman aged 60-75 years who had recovered from COVID-19.

The chain uses TRBV7-9 and TRBJ1-1; D may be TRBD1 (6 bases). CDR1 and CDR2 from the germline V gene are SEHNR and FQNEAQ (reference sequence). The CDR3 runs to 15 residues. The V end was cut by 5 bases, the J end by 0 bases, with 13 bases between. The CDR3: CASSPAGGLNTEAFF. CDR3 in DNA: TGTGCCAGCAGCCCGGCGGGGGGGCTGAACACTGAAGCTTTCTTT.

This clone was detected a few times. This rearrangement joins TRBV5-5 to TRBJ2-7; possibly TRBD1 for D (6 bases). Germline loops: CDR1 SGHKS, CDR2 YYEKEE (reference sequence). CDR3 length: 14 amino acids. V lost 0 bases and J 8 bases, leaving 15 bases between the germline ends. This chain's CDR3 is CASSLGQAPTQQYF. CDR3 sequence (DNA): TGTGCCAGCAGCTTGGGACAGGCCCCAACTCAGCAGTACTTC. The entire variable domain, with the rest obtained from reference TRBV5-5 and TRBJ2-7, is as follows: DAGVTQSPTHLIKTRGQQVTLRCSPISGHKSVSWYQQVLGQGPQFIFQYYEKEERGRGNFPDRFSARQFPNYSSELNVNALLLGDSALYLCASSLGQAPTQQYFGPGTRLTVT.

The genes are TRBV21-1 and TRBJ2-5; the table's D gene call, TRBD1, was not cross checked with the DNA. TRBV21-1 is labeled a pseudogene. The CDR3 runs 15 residues. The CDR3 nucleotides read TGTGCCAGCAGCAAAGCGGGCAGTTCTAAAGAGACCCAGTACTTC. Its translation is CASSKAGSSKETQYF.

The genes are TRBV6-5 and TRBJ1-1; no firm D call. V was trimmed by 5 bases and J by 0 bases, leaving 13 bases between them. Germline V gene sequence: CDR1 MNHEY, CDR2 SVGAGI. This CDR3 comprises 15 residues. The CDR3 sequence is CASSNSVVLNTEAFF. The CDR3 DNA sequence: TGTGCCAGCAGTAATTCGGTCGTATTGAACACTGAAGCTTTCTTT.

The chain joins TRBV4-1 to TRBJ2-4; TRBD2 matches 12 bases. Trimming took 0 bases from V and 0 from J; bases not matched to a gene: 9. Germline V gene sequence: CDR1 MGHRA, CDR2 YSYEKL. This CDR3 comprises 20 residues. CDR3 protein: CASSQEGLAGGLGAKNIQYF. CDR3 in DNA: TGCGCCAGCAGCCAAGAGGGGCTAGCGGGGGGGCTAGGAGCCAAAAACATTCAGTACTTC.

The V gene is TRBV3-1 (or the pseudogene TRBV3-2), the J gene TRBJ2-7; a possible D gene is TRBD2 (6 bases). V was clipped by 0 bases and J by 3 bases, with 15 bases between them. The germline V gene has CDR1 LGHDT and CDR2 YNNKEL (reference sequence). The length of the CDR3 is 16 residues. The CDR3 DNA follows: TGTGCCAGCAGCCAAGATGGGGGGACCCCCCTCTACGAGCAGTACTTC. Translating it yields CASSQDGGTPLYEQYF.

The chain combines TRBV2 with TRBJ2-7; D remains unclear. The CDR3 sequence is 10 residues long. Germline CDR1 reads SNHLY; CDR2 reads FYNNEI. The germline V and J ends were trimmed by 4 bases and 7 bases, with 5 bases remaining between them. In nucleotides, the CDR3 is TGTGCCAGCAGTGGCGGAGAGCAGTACTTC. It encodes CASSGGEQYF.

The sample holds a few counts of this clone. V and J are TRBV7-9 and TRBJ1-6; D gene unclear. V lost 4 bases and J 9 bases, leaving 10 bases between the germline ends. The germline gives CDR1 SEHNR, CDR2 FQNEAQ (reference sequence). CDR3 length: 13 residues. CDR3 residues: CASSSNQVSPLHF. CDR3 nucleotides: TGTGCCAGCAGCTCGAATCAGGTTTCACCCCTCCACTTT.

This clone came up once. The V gene is TRBV6-5, the J gene TRBJ2-4, with a possible D match to TRBD1 (6 bases). The V end lost 2 bases, the J end lost 1 base, and 9 bases lay between the germline ends. This CDR3 spans 15 amino acids. The germline CDR1 and CDR2 sequences are MNHEY and SVGAGI. CDR3 bases: TGTGCCAGCAGTTACGGCGGACAGGCCAAAAACATTCAGTACTTC. Its protein is CASSYGGQAKNIQYF.